This entry is about one T cell receptor beta chain. The antigen remains unidentified. Naive CD8 populations comprised CD45RO-negative cells positively selected for CCR7, excluding terminally differentiated effector memory CD45RA+ cells. The entry originates in a study of shared clonotypes between healthy human individuals. Study observations and caveats: Although depth was large, rarefaction showed that sequencing of the sorted subsets was incomplete. Larger richness was generally estimated for naive than memory subsets. When naive CD4 clonotypes were compared across a handful of donors, approximately 5% were shared.

The test was conducted at deep level. The protocol was immunoSEQ multiplex PCR, while the TCRdb copy is restricted to in-frame clones and leaves out a portion. The table lists 1.5 million to 2.5 million clones, just under 95% of them singletons. The sample taken for sequencing was naive CD8+ T cells sorted from blood. The clonotype originates from a man younger than 35 in good health.

The DNA of the CDR3 is TGTGCCTGGAGAATTACCGGGGAGCTGTTTTTT. As protein: CAWRITGELFF. The chain links TRBV30 to TRBJ2-2, with D unclear. The length of the CDR3 is 11 residues. CDR1 GTSNPN and CDR2 SVGIG come from the germline V gene (reference sequence). V lost 3 bases and J 5 bases, leaving 4 bases between the germline ends.